The 5 T cell receptor beta chains reported below all come from one sample, sequenced in a study of T cell changes during pregnancy in multiple sclerosis. The assay was immunoSEQ multiplex PCR, and TCRdb's table has in-frame clones only and misses some. The table lists around 48,000 clones, about 90% of them singletons. The input for sequencing was CD4+ T cells from peripheral blood mononuclear cells, taken in the second trimester of pregnancy. These receptors were taken from a female donor with multiple sclerosis, enrolled in a pregnancy study.

This clone was detected once. CDR3 DNA: TGTGCCAGCAGTTATTCCAGGGGGCTACCTGGAAACACCATATATTTT. Protein sequence: CASSYSRGLPGNTIYF. This rearrangement joins TRBV6-5 to TRBJ1-3; 8 bases are shared with TRBD1. The CDR3 is made up of 16 amino acids. V was pared by 3 bases and J by 2 bases, with 6 bases of the junction left unmatched. Germline loops: CDR1 MNHEY, CDR2 SVGAGI.

The J gene is TRBJ1-4, the V gene TRBV19; 8 bases are shared with TRBD1. This CDR3 comprises 14 residues. With V trimmed by 6 bases and J by 8 bases, 8 bases remained unmatched. The V gene's germline CDR1 is LNHDA and CDR2 SQIVND (reference sequence). Here the CDR3 reads CASSLTGVREKLFF. DNA of the CDR3: TGTGCCAGTAGCCTGACAGGGGTGAGGGAAAAACTGTTTTTT.

The chain employs TRBV5-6 and TRBJ1-4; D is unresolved. Germline V gene data show CDR1 as SGHDT and CDR2 as YYEEEE. V lost 4 bases and J 7 bases, leaving 14 bases between the germline ends. The CDR3 has 14 amino acids. The CDR3 bases are TGTGCCAGCAGCCGCGGGTGGCCCAGTGAAAAACTGTTTTTT. Translating it yields CASSRGWPSEKLFF.

The chain couples TRBV6-1 to TRBJ1-1; weak D call: TRBD1 (6 bases). This CDR3 has 15 residues. The germline gives CDR1 MNHNS, CDR2 SASEGT. V dropped 4 bases and J dropped 1 base, with 13 bases sitting between them. CDR3 in amino acids: CASSVEDSKNTEAFF. The CDR3 coding sequence is TGTGCCAGCAGTGTCGAGGACAGCAAGAACACTGAAGCTTTCTTT.

The chain is built from TRBV11-3 and TRBJ2-1; D is unclear. CDR3 length: 11 amino acids. Trimming removed 1 base from V and 9 bases from J, with 4 bases in between. Germline V gene lookup returns CDR1 SGHNT and CDR2 YENEEA. CDR3 amino acids: CASSLGSEQFF. The CDR3 region has the DNA TGTGCCAGCAGCTTAGGGAGTGAGCAGTTCTTC.